This T cell receptor beta chain was identified in a study of Graves' ophthalmopathy and Graves' hyperthyroidism. Findings of the study overall: A model of 13 signatures distinguished ophthalmopathy from stable hyperthyroidism at 87.88% sensitivity and 65% to 84% specificity.

Concerning this clonotype itself: Its specificity is not known.

For repertoire sequencing, the TCR beta CDR3 regions were amplified from RNA transcripts. The authors performed first-round RT-PCR with HTBI primers and then a second-round multiplex PCR. Each CDR3 protein gets one entry after TCRdb re-called the multiplex PCR reads with MiXCR. The sample carries 580,000 or so distinct CDR3 sequences, 35% to 40% recorded once. There are 15 residues in the CDR3. The trim removed 3 bases at V and 5 bases at J, leaving 13 bases unmatched. Per the germline V gene, CDR1 is DFQATT and CDR2 is SNEGSKA (reference sequence). Hyperthyroidism in these 18- to 65-year-old patients was newly diagnosed, lasting under 2 months.

The specimen was peripheral blood or thyroid tissue (not recorded which). The chain employs TRBV20-1 and TRBJ2-7, with 7 bases fitting TRBD1. The clonotype originates from an adult man with Graves' hyperthyroidism. Here the CDR3 reads CSARDTLRTGHEQYF. The CDR3 DNA reads as TGCAGTGCTAGGGACACCCTCCGGACAGGTCACGAGCAGTACTTC.